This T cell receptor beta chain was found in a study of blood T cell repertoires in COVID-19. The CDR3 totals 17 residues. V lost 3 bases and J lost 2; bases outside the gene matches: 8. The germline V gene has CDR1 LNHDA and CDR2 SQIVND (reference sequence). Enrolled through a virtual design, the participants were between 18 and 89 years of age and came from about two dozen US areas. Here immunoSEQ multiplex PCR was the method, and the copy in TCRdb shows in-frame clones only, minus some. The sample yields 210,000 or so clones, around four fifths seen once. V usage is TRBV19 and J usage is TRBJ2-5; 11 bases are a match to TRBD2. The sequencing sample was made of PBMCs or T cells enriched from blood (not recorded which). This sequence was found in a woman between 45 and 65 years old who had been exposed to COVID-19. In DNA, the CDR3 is TGTGCCAGTAGTATTGGGCTAGCGGGGGGAATTCAAGAGACCCAGTACTTC. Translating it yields CASSIGLAGGIQETQYF.